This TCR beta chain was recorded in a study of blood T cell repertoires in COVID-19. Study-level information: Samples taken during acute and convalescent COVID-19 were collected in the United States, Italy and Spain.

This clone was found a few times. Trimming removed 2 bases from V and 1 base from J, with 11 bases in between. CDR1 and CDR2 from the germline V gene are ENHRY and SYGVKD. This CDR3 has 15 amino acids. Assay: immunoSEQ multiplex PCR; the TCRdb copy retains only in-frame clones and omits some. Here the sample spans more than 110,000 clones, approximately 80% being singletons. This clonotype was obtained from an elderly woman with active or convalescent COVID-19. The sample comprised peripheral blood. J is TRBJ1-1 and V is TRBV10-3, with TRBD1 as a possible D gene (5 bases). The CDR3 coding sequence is TGTGCCATCAGTGAGGGAAGGGGCGAGAACACTGAAGCTTTCTTT. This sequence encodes CAISEGRGENTEAFF.